The rows below give T cell receptor beta chains drawn from one sample of a study of yellow fever vaccine responses in identical twins. TCRdb reprocessed the RT-PCR reads with MiXCR, giving one entry per CDR3 protein. Of some 16,000 distinct CDR3 sequences in the sample, around 80% are singletons; the top ten hold 1.8%. Here the sequenced sample was T cells from blood (PBMCs), unsorted or a sorted subset (not recorded which), taken before or after yellow fever vaccination (not recorded which). The receptors here all came from a woman between 18 and 29 years old who received the yellow fever vaccine. Both conserved end residues are part of each CDR3. The order of the fields is V gene, J gene, D gene, clone size, CDR3 DNA, CDR3 protein. A D gene is named only where the DNA matches it firmly. A clone size is listed for some rows: how often the clone was seen (once, few, many), or a class if it is expanded.

>TRBV24-1|TRBJ2-7|.|once
TGTGCCACCAGTGATAGCTACGAGCAGTACTTC
CATSDSYEQYF
>TRBV28|TRBJ2-7|.|.
TGTGCCAGCAGTTTACCCAGGAGCTCCTACGAGCAGTACTTC
CASSLPRSSYEQYF
>TRBV4-2|TRBJ2-7|TRBD1|.
TGTGCCAGCAGCACTAAAACAGGGACAGGTTACGAGCAGTACTTC
CASSTKTGTGYEQYF
>TRBV11-3|TRBJ2-3|TRBD2|.
TGTGCCAGCAGCACCCACCGAAAGCGGGAGGGCCGCACAGATACGCAGTATTTT
CASSTHRKREGRTDTQYF
>TRBV28|TRBJ2-3|.|.
TGTGCCAGCAGTTTTGCCGGGCAGATCCCCACAGATACGCAGTATTTT
CASSFAGQIPTDTQYF
>TRBV13|TRBJ2-7|TRBD1|few
TGTGCCAGCAGCTTAGGGCCCGGGACAGGCTCCTACGAGCAGTACTTC
CASSLGPGTGSYEQYF
>TRBV6-1|TRBJ2-3|TRBD2|.
TGTGCCAGCCGTAGCGGGGTATTTACGCAGTATTTT
CASRSGVFTQYF
>TRBV20-1|TRBJ2-7|.|.
TGCAGTGCTACGGCGGGACAGTCCTCCTACGAGCAGTACTTC
CSATAGQSSYEQYF
>TRBV11-3|TRBJ2-4|.|.
TGTGCCAGCAGCTTAAAGCCCAAAAACATTCAGTACTTC
CASSLKPKNIQYF
>TRBV20-1|TRBJ2-3|.|.
TGCAGTGCTTACGGGGGCACAGATACGCAGTATTTT
CSAYGGTDTQYF
>TRBV29-1|TRBJ2-1|.|few
TGCAGCGTTGGGCTGGGAGATGAGCAGTTCTTC
CSVGLGDEQFF
>TRBV27|TRBJ2-7|.|once
TGTGCCAGCAGTGGGCCGCAGGGGGGTTCCTACGAGCAGTACTTC
CASSGPQGGSYEQYF
>TRBV7-9|TRBJ2-7|.|.
TGTGCCAGCAGCTCGTTACAATTCCCTTACGAGCAGTACTTC
CASSSLQFPYEQYF
>TRBV18|TRBJ2-3|.|.
TGTGCCAGCTCACCACCGTCGGCGGGATTTCGTTATTCGGGCACAGATACGCAGTATTTT
CASSPPSAGFRYSGTDTQYF
>TRBV29-1|TRBJ1-2|TRBD1|.
TGCAGCGTAGACAGGGATGGCTACACCTTC
CSVDRDGYTF
>TRBV4-1|TRBJ2-2|.|.
TGCGCCAGCAGCCGATCCCCGGGGGCTGGGACCGGGGAGCTGTTTTTT
CASSRSPGAGTGELFF
>TRBV4-1|TRBJ2-2|TRBD1|.
TGCGCCAGCAGCCAGATGGGACAGGGAATTTCCGGGGAGCTGTTTTTT
CASSQMGQGISGELFF
>TRBV10-1|TRBJ2-3|.|.
TGCGCCAGCAGTGCACCGAGGACCAGCACAGATACGCAGTATTTT
CASSAPRTSTDTQYF
>TRBV10-3|TRBJ1-5|TRBD1|.
TGTGCCATCAGCCGGGGACAGGGTGCTCAGCCCCAGCATTTT
CAISRGQGAQPQHF
>TRBV30|TRBJ1-3|.|.
TGTGCCTGGAGTAAAGTATCTGGAAACACCATATATTTT
CAWSKVSGNTIYF
>TRBV29-1|TRBJ2-7|.|.
TGCAGCGTTGAAGATTCTCCGTACGAGCAGTACTTC
CSVEDSPYEQYF
>TRBV29-1|TRBJ1-1|TRBD1|.
TGCAGCGCAAAACCCGGGACAGCTGAAGCTTTCTTT
CSAKPGTAEAFF
>TRBV2|TRBJ2-2|.|.
TGTGCCACCCAGCAGAGCGGAAACACCGGGGAGCTGTTTTTT
CATQQSGNTGELFF
>TRBV5-5|TRBJ2-1|.|.
TGTGCCAGCAGCTTGGGTCCGGACAATGAGCAGTTCTTC
CASSLGPDNEQFF
>TRBV9|TRBJ2-1|.|.
TGTGCCAGCAGCGGCTCCGACTCAGGGGAGCAGTTCTTC
CASSGSDSGEQFF
>TRBV7-9|TRBJ2-7|TRBD1|.
TGTGCCAGCAAAGCAGGGGGTGCAACCTACGAGCAGTACTTC
CASKAGGATYEQYF
>TRBV7-3|TRBJ1-5|.|.
TGTGCCAGCAGCTTAACAGGGGATAATCAGCCCCAGCATTTT
CASSLTGDNQPQHF
>TRBV2|TRBJ2-3|.|.
TGTGCCAGCAGTGAGAGTGGCTGGAGTGATACGCAGTATTTT
CASSESGWSDTQYF
>TRBV18|TRBJ2-2|.|.
TGTGCCAGCTCCCCTGACAGCCCAAGGACCGGGGAGCTGTTTTTT
CASSPDSPRTGELFF
>TRBV7-3|TRBJ2-3|.|.
TGTGCCAGCAGCTTAATCGCAGGGGTCCACACAGATACGCAGTATTTT
CASSLIAGVHTDTQYF
>TRBV29-1|TRBJ1-1|TRBD1|.
TGCAGCGTTGCCGGCGACAGGGGGCTACGTGACACTGAAGCTTTCTTT
CSVAGDRGLRDTEAFF
>TRBV5-6|TRBJ2-1|TRBD1|.
TGTGCCAGCAGCTTTAGGCAGGGGGCTTACAATGAGCAGTTCTTC
CASSFRQGAYNEQFF
>TRBV29-1|TRBJ2-6|.|.
TGCAGCGCTAGAACAGGGTCTTTGGGGGCCAACGTCCTGACTTTC
CSARTGSLGANVLTF
>TRBV10-3|TRBJ1-4|TRBD1|.
TGTGCCATCAGTAGCTCCGGGACAGGAAGTTATGAAAAACTGTTTTTT
CAISSSGTGSYEKLFF
>TRBV9|TRBJ2-1|.|.
TGTGCCAGCAGCGCCGGGACAACTTACAGCAATGAGCAGTTCTTC
CASSAGTTYSNEQFF
>TRBV7-3|TRBJ1-1|.|.
TGTGCCAGCAGCTTACAAGGTGTGGACACTGAAGCTTTCTTT
CASSLQGVDTEAFF
>TRBV29-1|TRBJ2-3|TRBD2|few
TGCAGCGTTACTAGCGGCGATACGCAGTATTTT
CSVTSGDTQYF
>TRBV6-5|TRBJ2-1|.|once
TGTGCCAGCAGTTACCTCCACCTAGAGGGCAATGAGCAGTTCTTC
CASSYLHLEGNEQFF
>TRBV18|TRBJ2-7|.|.
TGTGCCAGCTCACCACAAGGGGTGCACTACGAGCAGTACTTC
CASSPQGVHYEQYF
>TRBV10-3|TRBJ2-7|TRBD1|.
TGTGCCATCAGAGGGACAGAATCCTACGAGCAGTACTTC
CAIRGTESYEQYF
>TRBV23-1|TRBJ2-7|.|.
TGCGCCAGCAGTCAATCGGGGCAGGGAATCCACGAGCAGTACTTC
CASSQSGQGIHEQYF
>TRBV4-3|TRBJ2-1|TRBD2|.
TGCGCCAGCAGCCTCCTGCTTGCTAGCGGATACAATGAGCAGTTCTTC
CASSLLLASGYNEQFF
>TRBV4-3|TRBJ2-1|TRBD1|.
TGCGCCAGCAGCCAAGAAGGGGACAGGGGACCCTACAATGAGCAGTTCTTC
CASSQEGDRGPYNEQFF
>TRBV11-2|TRBJ2-1|TRBD2|.
TGTGCCAGCAGCCGAAACGGACTAGCACTGGGTGAGCAGTTCTTC
CASSRNGLALGEQFF
>TRBV18|TRBJ2-7|TRBD1|.
TGTGCCAGCTCACGGGACAGGAGCTACGAGCAGTACTTC
CASSRDRSYEQYF
>TRBV11-2|TRBJ2-5|TRBD2|.
TGTGCCAGCAGCTTGGGCCCTCTGGCTAGCGGAGAGACCCAGTACTTC
CASSLGPLASGETQYF
>TRBV14|TRBJ2-7|.|few
TGTGCCAGCAGCCAAGATGGAAGGGGTTGGTACGAGCAGTACTTC
CASSQDGRGWYEQYF
>TRBV2|TRBJ2-4|TRBD2|.
TGTGCCAGCAAGCAAGCTAGCGGGATAAGTGGATACATTCAGTACTTC
CASKQASGISGYIQYF
>TRBV5-1|TRBJ1-6|.|.
TGCGCCAGCAGCTTGAGTGGGGGGTCCTATAATTCACCCCTCCACTTT
CASSLSGGSYNSPLHF
>TRBV29-1|TRBJ2-7|.|.
TGCAGCGTTGAACCGGCCAATTCCTACGAGCAGTACTTC
CSVEPANSYEQYF
>TRBV29-1|TRBJ1-3|.|.
TGCAGCGTTGTTTGGCAGGGAGAAAACACCATATATTTT
CSVVWQGENTIYF
>TRBV29-1|TRBJ2-2|.|.
TGCAGCGTTGAATTGGCCTATGGAAGGGGGGAGCTGTTTTTT
CSVELAYGRGELFF
>TRBV11-1|TRBJ2-3|TRBD1|.
TGTGCCAGCAGCTTAGCGAGGGGACAGCGTCTTACAGATACGCAGTATTTT
CASSLARGQRLTDTQYF
>TRBV10-1|TRBJ2-7|TRBD1|.
TGCGCCAGCAGAGGGACAGGGGGTAACGAGCAGTACTTC
CASRGTGGNEQYF
>TRBV20-1|TRBJ1-5|TRBD1|.
TGCAGTGCCACGTCCCGGGACAGGGGGGGCCAGCATTTT
CSATSRDRGGQHF
>TRBV11-2|TRBJ1-2|.|.
TGTGCCAGCAGCTTTCAGAGTAACTATGGCTACACCTTC
CASSFQSNYGYTF